The next 8 T cell receptor beta chains were all read from a single sample in a study of blood T cell repertoires in COVID-19. Produced via immunoSEQ multiplex PCR; TCRdb's table is partial and in-frame only. The data show around 290,000 clones, roughly 92% seen once. Input material: peripheral blood. The receptors originated from a woman in her twenties or thirties with COVID-19, enrolled during active disease.

CDR3 protein: CASSEGGASSYEQYF. The CDR3 DNA follows: TGTGCCAGCAGTGAAGGCGGGGCGAGCTCCTACGAGCAGTACTTC. The chain is built from TRBV2 and TRBJ2-7, with D tentatively TRBD2 (6 bases). The CDR3 is made up of 15 amino acids. Germline V gene data show CDR1 as SNHLY and CDR2 as FYNNEI. Trimming shortened V by 1 base and J by 0 bases, and 10 bases separated the two germline ends.

The chain links TRBV28 to TRBJ1-4; D not certain. Trimming shortened V by 4 bases and J by 8 bases, and 11 bases separated the two germline ends. The length of the CDR3 is 13 residues. Per the germline V gene, CDR1 is MDHEN and CDR2 is SYDVKM. The DNA of the CDR3 is TGTGCCAGCAGTTCCGAGAGGATAGAAAAACTGTTTTTT. This sequence encodes CASSSERIEKLFF.

V usage is TRBV18 and J usage is TRBJ1-1; 10 bases match TRBD1. Per germline, CDR1 KGHSH and CDR2 LQKENI. CDR3 length equals 13 residues. The ends lost 5 bases at V and 5 bases at J; junction bases unmatched: 2. For the CDR3, the DNA is TGTGCCAGCTCAGGACAGGGGGAGACTGAAGCTTTCTTT. Residues: CASSGQGETEAFF.

CDR3 sequence reads: CASSFLQGGNTEAFF. In nucleotides, the CDR3 is TGTGCCAGCAGCTTTTTACAGGGTGGGAACACTGAAGCTTTCTTT. V usage is TRBV5-6 and J usage is TRBJ1-1; a possible D gene is TRBD1 (6 bases). In germline, CDR1 is SGHDT, CDR2 YYEEEE. CDR3 length: 15 amino acids. V was pared by 2 bases and J by 1 base, with 12 bases between.

V and J are TRBV19 and TRBJ2-2; a possible D gene is TRBD1 (5 bases). V was trimmed by 5 bases and J by 5 bases, leaving 15 bases between them. The CDR3 is 15 residues long. From germline, CDR1 is LNHDA and CDR2 SQIVND (reference sequence). For the CDR3, the DNA is TGTGCCAGTAGTCGCCTCAGGGTGGGTACCGGGGAGCTGTTTTTT. This codes for CASSRLRVGTGELFF.

A single count supports this clone. Other DNA sequences in the sample encode the same CDR3. The chain couples TRBV5-1 to TRBJ2-7; TRBD2 agrees at 10 bases. V trimming: 2 bases; J trimming: 1 base; junction bases outside the gene matches: 3. Germline assignment: CDR1 SGHRS and CDR2 YFSETQ. The CDR3 consists of 15 residues. CDR3: CASSLRTSGSYEQYF. The DNA of the CDR3 is TGCGCCAGCAGCTTACGGACTAGCGGATCCTACGAGCAGTACTTC.

The chain has TRBV5-1 and TRBJ2-3; 10 positions match TRBD2. Trimming removed 0 bases from V and 4 bases from J; junction bases left unmatched: 5. This CDR3 is built from 16 residues. Germline V lookup: CDR1 SGHRS, CDR2 YFSETQ. The CDR3 is CASSLEPSGRADTQYF. Here the CDR3 DNA reads TGCGCCAGCAGCTTGGAGCCTAGCGGGAGAGCAGATACGCAGTATTTT. Filled out from reference TRBV5-1 and TRBJ2-3, the complete variable domain reads KAGVTQTPRYLIKTRGQQVTLSCSPISGHRSVSWYQQTPGQGLQFLFEYFSETQRNKGNFPGRFSGRQFSNSRSEMNVSTLELGDSALYLCASSLEPSGRADTQYFGPGTRLTVL.

The V and J genes are TRBV9 and TRBJ2-7; a possible D gene is TRBD2 (6 bases). Germline V CDR1 and CDR2: SGDLS, YYNGEE. The CDR3 is 14 residues long. The V gene lost 4 bases and the J gene lost 4 bases, with 15 bases spanning the gap. This chain's CDR3 is CASSPRLGWYEQYF. CDR3 DNA: TGTGCCAGCAGCCCCCGACTAGGGTGGTACGAGCAGTACTTC.